A single count supports the clone carrying this T cell receptor (beta chain). What it binds is unknown. The sample is drawn from a study of CD8+CD57+ T cells in acquired aplastic anemia. Study-level results: Researchers reported that CD8+ Simpson's diversity was not significantly different in patients versus controls. It was found that roughly 29 CD8+ CDR3 sequences were shared between patients and controls.

Sequenced patients had shown CD8+CD57+ cell expansion by flow cytometry. Everyone among the patients had severe acquired aplastic anemia. Profiling of TCR beta VDJ combinations and CDR3 sequences used genomic DNA as template. TCRdb used MiXCR to reprocess the reads, holding one entry per CDR3 protein. Of 150,000 to 180,000 distinct CDR3 sequences listed, less than 60% are singletons. CDR1 and CDR2 from the germline V gene are LNHDA and SQIVND (reference sequence). The CDR3 covers 14 residues. Trimming at V came to 5 bases and at J to 5 bases, leaving 6 bases not matched to a gene. The sample taken for sequencing was sorted CD4+, CD8+, or CD8+CD57+ T cells (not recorded which) from PBMCs. The chain recombines TRBV19 with TRBJ2-7; 10 bases are shared with TRBD1. This TCR came from a human donor with aplastic anemia. The CDR3 DNA reads as TGTGCCAGTAGTCAGACAGGGGGCGAAGACGAGCAGTACTTC. Amino acid sequence: CASSQTGGEDEQYF.